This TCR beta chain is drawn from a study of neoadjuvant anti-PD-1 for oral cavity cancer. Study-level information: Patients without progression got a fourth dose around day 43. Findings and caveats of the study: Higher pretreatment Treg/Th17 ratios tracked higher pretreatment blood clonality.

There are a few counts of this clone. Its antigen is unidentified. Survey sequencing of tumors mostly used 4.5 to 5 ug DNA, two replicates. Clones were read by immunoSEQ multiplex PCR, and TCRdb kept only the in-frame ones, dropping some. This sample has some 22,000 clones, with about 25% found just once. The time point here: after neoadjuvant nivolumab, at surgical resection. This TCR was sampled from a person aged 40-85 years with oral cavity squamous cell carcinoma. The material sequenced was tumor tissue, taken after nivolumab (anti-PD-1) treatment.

The CDR3: CASSHGQSNYGYTF. The CDR3 region has the DNA TGTGCCAGCAGCCACGGACAGTCTAACTATGGCTACACCTTC. The V gene is TRBV4-2, the J gene TRBJ1-2; tentatively, D is TRBD1 (6 bases). This CDR3 region has 14 residues. With 3 bases removed from V and 0 bases from J, the gap between germline ends came to 8 bases. Germline CDR1 and CDR2: LGHNA and YNFKEQ.